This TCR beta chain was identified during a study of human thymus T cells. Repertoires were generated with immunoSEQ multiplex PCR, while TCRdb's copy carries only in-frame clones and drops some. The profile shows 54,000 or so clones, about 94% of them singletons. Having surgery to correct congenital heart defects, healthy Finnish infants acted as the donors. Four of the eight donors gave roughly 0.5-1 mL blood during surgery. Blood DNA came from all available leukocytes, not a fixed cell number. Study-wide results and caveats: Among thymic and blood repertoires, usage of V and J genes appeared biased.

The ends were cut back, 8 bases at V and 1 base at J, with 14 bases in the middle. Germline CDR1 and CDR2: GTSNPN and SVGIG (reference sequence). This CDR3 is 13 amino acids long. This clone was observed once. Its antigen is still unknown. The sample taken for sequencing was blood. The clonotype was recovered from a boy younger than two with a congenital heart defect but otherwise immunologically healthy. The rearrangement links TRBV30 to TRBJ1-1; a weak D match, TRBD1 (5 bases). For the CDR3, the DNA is TGTGCCCGTAGGATACAGGAGAACACTGAAGCTTTCTTT. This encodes CARRIQENTEAFF.